This T cell receptor beta chain was identified in a study of T cell responses to AZD1222 COVID-19 vaccine (dated by TCRdb to the early 2020s). About the investigation overall: Because spike-specific TCR depth and breadth did not differ between the two schedules, AZD1222 recipients who got a second dose at roughly 4 weeks were pooled with those who got a second dose at roughly 12 weeks. TCR sequencing covered some 250 trial participants: 200 to 210 given two doses of AZD1222 and about 26 given two doses of MenACWY control vaccine. Trial participants were enrolled into age subgroups of 18-55, 56-69 and 70-plus years, which contained about 150, 28 and 57 TCR-sequenced participants, respectively.

What the time point label conveys for this sample: baseline before first vaccination. Samples from vaccinated people were obtained from the UK trials COV001 and COV002, which included a single-blind randomized controlled phase 2/3 trial of AZD1222 (ChAdOx1 nCoV-19) in healthy adults. Trial participant PBMC samples were collected at day 0 and day 28 after the second dose for TCRbeta chain sequencing. What the study reported, not specific to this receptor: Epitopes outside the regions mutated in the B.1.351 and B.1.1.7 variants were reportedly recognized by nearly half of the unique spike-specific TCRs. Most participants were white British and females outnumbered males, and the authors suggested that clonal diversity may have been underestimated. In the small 56-69-year group, the increase in depth fell short of significance, most likely because of low power. The whole spike protein was spanned by vaccine-associated CD4 TCRs, and dominant responses were seen in regions 160-218 and 743-854. Because no samples from the day 14 peak response were available, repertoires could be characterized only after the peak T cell response. After two AZD1222 doses, both the breadth and the depth of spike-specific TCRs were significantly higher than at day 0 and than in MenACWY recipients. Conclusions about previously exposed vaccinees were limited because only six AZD1222 recipients were SARS-CoV-2 seropositive at baseline.

The CDR3 regions of human TCRbeta chains were analyzed by immunosequencing. In the source study's methods: TCRs in the repertoires were matched against a reference library of SARS-CoV-2-specific TCRs that had been generated with the MIRA antigen-specificity platform. Breadth was defined as the fraction of unique TCRs that were SARS-CoV-2-associated, and depth was defined as the fraction of total T cells that were SARS-CoV-2-associated. Using the MIRA data, each spike-specific TCR was assigned both to the spike region to which the TCR was reactive and to a CD4 or CD8 class. Log10-transformed breadth and depth values were compared by one-way ANOVA with Sidak's multiple comparisons tests. Here the immuneACCESS table is served through TCRdb, limited to in-frame sequences with V and J called. Missing clones are a known gap in these copies; in checked studies unresolved V genes cover under half, and the rest lacks a known reason. V and J calls and clone size come straight from that table; D and trimming were deduced from the DNA. This sample is represented by about 130,000 clones; 89% of them were singletons. The ten largest make up more than 4% of the sample.

The CDR3 sequence holds 15 residues, the cysteine and phenylalanine included. Only CDR3 DNA remains: 45 bases, in frame from the first base. CDR1 is given as LNHNV and CDR2 as YYDKDF, both from the germline V gene (reference sequence). Relative to germline, V is 4 bases shorter and J is 3 bases shorter, with 16 bases between their ends. As regards this clone: The specificity of this receptor is unknown. No much larger clone exists at a distance of one base, and base qualities are not known.

The origin of this receptor is an adult in good health. The sequence is built from TRBV15 and TRBJ2-7, and TRBD2 may be the D gene, going by 5 matching bases. The material sequenced was peripheral blood, taken on day 0 of AZD1222 vaccination. CDR3 sequence: CATSIPGIGSYEQYF. The DNA reads as follows: TGTGCCACCAGCATCCCCGGCATAGGGAGCTACGAGCAGTACTTC.